One sample yielded the 2 T cell receptor beta chains listed below, sequenced in a study of prognosis after radiotherapy for stage I lung cancer. From genomic DNA, TCR beta CDR3 was amplified by two-round multiplex PCR. Gene-specific primers for each TRBV and TRBJ gene drove first-round PCR. Each CDR3 protein is one row after TCRdb ran MiXCR on the multiplex PCR reads. The sample holds under 20,000 distinct CDR3 sequences; around 40% are singletons and the top ten take approximately 40%. Sequencing was performed on PBMCs, taken before or after stereotactic body radiation therapy (not recorded which). The receptor set was obtained from a donor of 50 years or more with non-small cell lung cancer.

This clonotype has ten or more counts. The chain uses TRBV20-1 and TRBJ2-7; D unclear. V was clipped by 3 bases and J by 2 bases, with 11 bases between them. The CDR3 runs 13 residues. The germline V gene encodes CDR1 DFQATT and CDR2 SNEGSKA (reference sequence). Here the CDR3 DNA reads TGCAGTGCTAGCCCTACGGATACCTACGAGCAGTACTTC. This codes for CSASPTDTYEQYF.

With regard to this clonotype: At one end, the junction sequence differs from germline, possibly due to a read error. The V gene is TRBV6-4, the J gene TRBJ1-6; no clear D. Per the germline V gene, CDR1 is MRHNA and CDR2 is SNTAGT. The CDR3 is 14 residues long. The chain's CDR3 is CASSDYSRGSPLHF. CDR3 DNA sequence: TGTGCCAGCAGTGACTACAGCCGCGGATCACCACTCCACTTT.